This T cell receptor beta chain was sequenced for a study of CD8 T cells in Susac syndrome. This clonotype was picked up one time. Random hexamers were used to reverse transcribe 0.5 to 1 ug of RNA. A single record per CDR3 protein comes from TCRdb applying MiXCR to the immunoSEQ multiplex PCR reads. The data contain about 400,000 distinct CDR3 sequences, around 83% of them singletons. Between the trimmed V and J ends, which lost 5 bases and 0 bases, there was a span of 11 bases. The CDR3 length is 15 residues. Germline V gene lookup returns CDR1 LNHDA and CDR2 SQIVND (reference sequence). TEMRA cells were FACS-enriched, while CD8+ and CD4+ T cells were negatively isolated.

The chain uses TRBV19 and TRBJ2-1; TRBD1 is a possible D gene (5 bases). The TCR originated in a human donor with multiple sclerosis. The sequenced sample was CD8+ T cells from PBMCs. As DNA, the CDR3 is TGTGCCAGTAGTCTACAGGACGCCTCCTACAATGAGCAGTTCTTC. It specifies CASSLQDASYNEQFF.